This TCR beta chain comes out of a study of blood T cells in healthy people across ages. About this clonotype itself: The junction shows a germline mismatch at one end, possibly a read error.

A J-beta primer mix and a sample-barcoded 5' primer were used in a second PCR of roughly 7 to 12 cycles. Each of the cDNA molecules was tagged by a template-switch adaptor with 12 random nucleotides. TCRdb reprocessed the 5' RACE reads via MiXCR and lists one record per CDR3 protein. The table has 550,000 to 700,000 distinct CDR3 sequences, approximately 25% seen once. The CDR3 has 12 residues. The V gene's germline CDR1 is SQVTM and CDR2 ANQGSEA. This receptor was identified in a woman in her 70s in good health. Material for sequencing was blood. The chain combines TRBV29-1 with TRBJ2-3, with D perhaps matching TRBD1 (5 bases). In DNA form, the CDR3 reads TGCAGCGTATACGTCGGCACAGGTACGCAGTATTTT. Its protein product is CSVYVGTGTQYF.